These 28 T cell receptor beta chains share one sample of origin, sequenced in a study of T cells in Graves' hyperthyroidism and ophthalmopathy. The TCR beta CDR3 regions underwent amplification using RNA transcripts as the source. The primer set for the first-round RT-PCR of the TCR CDR3 was HTBI. TCRdb redid the calling of the multiplex PCR reads with MiXCR, one entry per CDR3 protein. The sample contains some 580,000 distinct CDR3 sequences, 15% to 20% of which appear only once. Specimen: blood. The source is a middle-aged woman with Graves' ophthalmopathy.

The chain employs TRBV5-1 and TRBJ1-3; 9 nucleotides line up with TRBD1. The length of the CDR3 is 15 residues. Trimming removed 4 bases from V and 4 bases from J; junction bases left unmatched: 6. CDR1 is SGHRS, CDR2 YFSETQ, per germline. CDR3 sequence: CASSTGQGYGNTIYF. The CDR3 DNA sequence: TGCGCCAGCAGCACTGGACAGGGGTACGGAAACACCATATATTTT.

This clonotype was counted at least ten times. This chain uses TRBV7-2 with TRBJ2-3; 10 nucleotides agree with TRBD2. The CDR3 loop spans 16 amino acids. Germline V gene lookup returns CDR1 SGHTA and CDR2 FQGNSA. Unmatched junction bases numbered 4, after V lost 0 bases and J lost 4 bases. CDR3 in amino acids: CASSLARAGGADTQYF. As DNA, the CDR3 is TGTGCCAGCAGCTTAGCTCGAGCGGGGGGGGCAGATACGCAGTATTTT.

The chain combines TRBV4-2 with TRBJ2-1; D is unclear. The CDR3 has 14 amino acids. In germline, CDR1 is LGHNA, CDR2 YNFKEQ. Trimming shortened V by 0 bases and J by 6 bases, and 9 bases separated the two germline ends. CDR3 region: CASSQDVLLNEQFF. The DNA of the CDR3 is TGTGCCAGCAGCCAAGACGTACTACTCAATGAGCAGTTCTTC.

This clonotype was counted a few times. V and J are TRBV7-2 and TRBJ2-5, with a tentative D call TRBD1 (6 bases). The CDR3 contains 15 residues. Germline lookup yields CDR1 SGHTA and CDR2 FQGNSA. Trimming took off 0 bases at V and 3 bases at J, with 11 bases between the two ends. The CDR3 nucleotides are TGTGCCAGCAGCTTAGCGACAGGCACGAAAGAGACCCAGTACTTC. Amino acid sequence: CASSLATGTKETQYF.

This clonotype occurred many times. This rearrangement joins TRBV27 to TRBJ2-7; 12 bases align to TRBD2. Germline assignment: CDR1 MNHEY and CDR2 SMNVEV (reference sequence). J was trimmed by 4 bases and V by 5 bases; bases with no gene match: 3. CDR3 length: 14 residues. CDR3 protein: CASSLAGGPYEQYF. CDR3 coding DNA: TGTGCCAGCAGTCTAGCGGGAGGGCCGTACGAGCAGTACTTC.

This clonotype has a handful of counts. A read error may explain this, as a much larger clone is one base away. The V gene is TRBV2, the J gene TRBJ1-2; no clear D gene. The V gene's germline CDR1 is SNHLY and CDR2 FYNNEI. With 5 bases removed from V and 9 bases from J, the gap between germline ends came to 10 bases. This CDR3 spans 11 amino acids. The CDR3 here is CASSIQYSYTF. In nucleotides, the CDR3 is TGTGCCAGCAGTATCCAGTATAGCTACACCTTC. The whole variable domain, remainder taken from reference TRBV2 and TRBJ1-2, is EPEVTQTPSHQVTQMGQEVILRCVPISNHLYFYWYRQILGQKVEFLVSFYNNEISEKSEIFDDQFSVERPDGSNFTLKIRSTKLEDSAMYFCASSIQYSYTFGSGTRLTVV.

The V and J genes are TRBV7-9 and TRBJ1-1; a possible D gene is TRBD1 (5 bases). This CDR3 region has 15 residues. V was shortened by 0 bases and J by 9 bases, with 17 bases between the two germline ends. Germline V gene lookup returns CDR1 SEHNR and CDR2 FQNEAQ (reference sequence). CDR3 bases: TGTGCCAGCAGCTTAGCTACGGGGGTGTTTGTCAAAGCTTTCTTT. Residues: CASSLATGVFVKAFF.

The V call is TRBV5-6, the J call TRBJ2-2; D perhaps matches TRBD1 (5 bases). This CDR3 is built from 12 residues. Germline V gene lookup returns CDR1 SGHDT and CDR2 YYEEEE. V was cut by 0 bases and J by 8 bases, with 5 bases left in between. The CDR3 DNA reads as TGTGCCAGCAGCTTGGGACAGGGGGAGCTGTTTTTT. Residues: CASSLGQGELFF.

V is TRBV18 and J is TRBJ1-2; TRBD1 agrees at 10 bases. CDR1 is KGHSH, CDR2 LQKENI, per germline. V was clipped by 4 bases and J by 4 bases; unmatched bases: 12. The CDR3 contains 17 residues. CDR3: CASSLLPGQGGGYGYTF. The DNA of the CDR3 is TGTGCCAGCTCACTACTCCCCGGACAGGGGGGAGGCTATGGCTACACCTTC.

The genes are TRBV4-1 and TRBJ1-2; maybe TRBD1 (6 bases). Trimming cost V 2 bases and J 2 bases, with 18 bases left between them. The CDR3 has 17 amino acids. Germline CDR1 and CDR2: MGHRA and YSYEKL. The CDR3 protein is CASSQHRSRGTNYGYTF. Written as DNA, the CDR3 is TGCGCCAGCAGCCAACACCGAAGCAGGGGCACCAACTATGGCTACACCTTC.

This clonotype was recorded many times. The chain links TRBV30 to TRBJ1-5, with a tentative D call TRBD1 (6 bases). The V gene lost 5 bases and the J gene lost 6 bases, with 14 bases spanning the gap. The CDR3 is 13 amino acids. The V gene's germline CDR1 is GTSNPN and CDR2 SVGIG (reference sequence). CDR3: CAWARGGGQPQHF. CDR3 DNA sequence: TGTGCCTGGGCCCGGGGGGGCGGTCAGCCCCAGCATTTT.

V usage is TRBV10-3 and J usage is TRBJ1-5, with a possible D match to TRBD1 (6 bases). The CDR3 length is 15 residues. Germline loops: CDR1 ENHRY, CDR2 SYGVKD. Trimming stripped 3 bases from V and 2 bases from J, with 11 bases between. The CDR3 nucleotides are TGTGCCATCAGTGAACTCCCAGGGGGCAATCAGCCCCAGCATTTT. Protein product: CAISELPGGNQPQHF.

The table lists this clonotype with many counts. This chain uses TRBV5-1 with TRBJ2-1, with a weak D call TRBD1 (6 bases). This CDR3 has 14 residues. In germline, CDR1 is SGHRS, CDR2 YFSETQ. V shed 3 bases and J shed 0 bases, with 7 bases lying between them. The CDR3 region has the DNA TGCGCCAGCAGCTCGGACAGCTCCTACAATGAGCAGTTCTTC. It yields the protein CASSSDSSYNEQFF.

The chain links TRBV20-1 to TRBJ2-1; 9 nucleotides match TRBD1. V trimming: 6 bases; J trimming: 0 bases; junction bases outside the gene matches: 6. Germline V gene data show CDR1 as DFQATT and CDR2 as SNEGSKA (reference sequence). This CDR3 has 15 residues. The CDR3 sequence: CSAVTGGSSYNEQFF. For the CDR3, the DNA is TGCAGTGCCGTGACAGGGGGGAGCTCCTACAATGAGCAGTTCTTC.

This clonotype was picked up many times. V gene TRBV20-1 combines with J gene TRBJ2-7; D unresolved. CDR1 and CDR2 from the germline V gene are DFQATT and SNEGSKA (reference sequence). The CDR3 is 13 amino acids. With 5 bases removed from V and 4 bases from J, the gap between germline ends came to 15 bases. The CDR3 DNA is TGCAGTGCTTTATTGGTCTCTGCGTACGAGCAGTACTTC. Its protein is CSALLVSAYEQYF.

CDR3: CASSSYPLPDSQETQYF. The CDR3 bases are TGTGCCAGCAGCTCTTACCCCCTCCCCGACAGCCAAGAGACCCAGTACTTC. This sequence joins TRBV5-8 and TRBJ2-5; the D gene is possibly TRBD1 (5 bases). Looked up from germline, CDR1 is SGHTS and CDR2 is YDEGEE. CDR3 length equals 17 residues. Trimming took 3 bases from V and 1 from J, leaving 19 bases between them.

V usage is TRBV10-3 and J usage is TRBJ2-7; no clear D. Germline values: CDR1 ENHRY, CDR2 SYGVKD. With 6 bases removed from V and 4 bases from J, the gap between germline ends came to 13 bases. This CDR3 has 13 amino acids. CDR3: CAISPGPSYEQYF. The CDR3 DNA is TGTGCCATCAGCCCCGGGCCCAGTTACGAGCAGTACTTC.

This clonotype was seen at least ten times. CDR3 in amino acids: CASSEVWVYEQFF. The DNA for the CDR3 is TGTGCCAGCAGTGAAGTTTGGGTGTATGAGCAGTTCTTC. This sequence joins TRBV2 and TRBJ2-1; no clear D. Germline V gene sequence: CDR1 SNHLY, CDR2 FYNNEI. V was cut by 1 base and J by 8 bases, with 9 bases left in between. This CDR3 region has 13 residues.

This clonotype was recorded at least ten times. The rearrangement uses TRBV20-1 and TRBJ1-2, with TRBD1 matching over 12 bases. CDR1 is DFQATT, CDR2 SNEGSKA, per germline (reference sequence). The V and J ends lost 5 bases and 2 bases, in that order; junction bases with no gene match: 6. The CDR3 has 15 residues. The CDR3 loop reads CSAAPGTGGNYGYTF. The CDR3 DNA reads as TGCAGTGCTGCCCCCGGGACAGGGGGCAACTATGGCTACACCTTC.

This clonotype has a count of ten or more. The genes are TRBV3-1 and TRBJ2-2, with 7 bases matching TRBD1. V lost 4 bases, J lost 5 bases, and 13 bases stayed unmatched. This CDR3 region has 17 residues. CDR1 is LGHDT and CDR2 is YNNKEL in the germline V gene (reference sequence). This CDR3 reads CASSLTLLTGHTGELFF. CDR3 coding DNA: TGTGCCAGCAGCCTCACCCTTCTGACAGGGCATACCGGGGAGCTGTTTTTT.

This clonotype was observed a few times. J is TRBJ2-1 and V is TRBV29-1; 7 bases agree with TRBD1. Germline CDR1 is SQVTM and CDR2 is ANQGSEA. V lost 6 bases and J lost 2; bases outside the gene matches: 10. This CDR3 has 15 amino acids. CDR3 region: CSVPQDRLAYNEQFF. For the CDR3, the DNA is TGCAGCGTACCGCAGGACAGGCTGGCCTACAATGAGCAGTTCTTC.

J is TRBJ1-5 and V is TRBV7-9; D ambiguous. Trimming removed 0 bases from V and 4 bases from J, with 13 bases in between. Germline V CDR1 and CDR2: SEHNR, FQNEAQ (reference sequence). This CDR3 is built from 16 residues. The CDR3: CASSLAEAEENQPQHF. Written as DNA, the CDR3 is TGTGCCAGCAGCTTAGCTGAGGCAGAAGAAAATCAGCCCCAGCATTTT.

There are many counts of this clonotype. This chain connects TRBV27 to TRBJ1-2; 7 bases align to TRBD1. The CDR3 has 12 amino acids. Looked up from germline, CDR1 is MNHEY and CDR2 is SMNVEV (reference sequence). V was pared by 6 bases and J by 3 bases, with 1 base of the junction left unmatched. CDR3 sequence: CASRTGDYGYTF. The CDR3 nucleotides are TGTGCCAGCAGAACAGGGGACTATGGCTACACCTTC.

There are many counts of this clonotype. The chain couples TRBV6-1 to TRBJ1-4; 7 bases are a match to TRBD1. Trimming at V came to 5 bases and at J to 9 bases, leaving 9 bases not matched to a gene. The CDR3 is 14 amino acids. CDR1 is MNHNS, CDR2 SASEGT, per germline. CDR3 region: CASSRYTTGKKLFF. Written as DNA, the CDR3 is TGTGCCAGCAGTCGATATACGACAGGGAAAAAACTGTTTTTT.

This clonotype appeared a few times. This rearrangement joins TRBV10-3 to TRBJ2-1; a weak D match, TRBD2 (6 bases). Germline CDR1 and CDR2: ENHRY and SYGVKD. The length of the CDR3 is 15 residues. V shed 6 bases and J shed 7 bases, with 19 bases lying between them. Here the CDR3 reads CAISRKTRNLNEQFF. Here the CDR3 DNA reads TGTGCCATCAGCCGAAAGACTAGAAACTTAAATGAGCAGTTCTTC.

This clonotype was seen a few times. This chain connects TRBV10-3 to TRBJ2-1; 10 bases line up with TRBD2. In germline, CDR1 is ENHRY, CDR2 SYGVKD. CDR3 length: 14 amino acids. Trimming cost V 7 bases and J 5 bases; bases outside gene matches: 5. The CDR3 sequence: CAITTSGKHNEQFF. The CDR3 DNA follows: TGTGCCATCACAACTAGCGGGAAACACAATGAGCAGTTCTTC.

The chain uses TRBV7-2 and TRBJ2-1; no reliable D call. Trimming removed 0 bases from V and 5 bases from J, with 5 bases in between. Looked up from germline, CDR1 is SGHTA and CDR2 is FQGNSA. The CDR3 loop spans 13 amino acids. The CDR3 DNA reads as TGTGCCAGCAGCTTAGCGAGACACAATGAGCAGTTCTTC. Translation gives CASSLARHNEQFF.

This clonotype was detected many times. J is TRBJ2-1 and V is TRBV5-1, with 14 nucleotides matching TRBD2. The CDR3 is 15 amino acids. V lost 4 bases to trimming and J lost 10 bases; unmatched junction nucleotides: 7. Germline V CDR1 and CDR2: SGHRS, YFSETQ. CDR3 in amino acids: CASSTGTSGSREQFF. CDR3 nucleotide sequence: TGCGCCAGCAGCACCGGGACTAGCGGGAGTAGAGAGCAGTTCTTC.